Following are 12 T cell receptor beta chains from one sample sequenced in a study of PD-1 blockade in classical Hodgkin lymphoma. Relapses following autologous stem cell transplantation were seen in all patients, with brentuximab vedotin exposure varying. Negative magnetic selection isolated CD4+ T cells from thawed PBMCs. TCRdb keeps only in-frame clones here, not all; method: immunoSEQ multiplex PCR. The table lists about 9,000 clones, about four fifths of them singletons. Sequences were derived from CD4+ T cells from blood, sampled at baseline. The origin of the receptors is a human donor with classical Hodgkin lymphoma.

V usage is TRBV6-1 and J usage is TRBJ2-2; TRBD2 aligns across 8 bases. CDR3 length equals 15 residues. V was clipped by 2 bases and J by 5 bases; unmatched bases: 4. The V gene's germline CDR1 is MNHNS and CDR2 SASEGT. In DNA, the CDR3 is TGTGCCAGCAGTGAATTAGCGGGACAAACCGGGGAGCTGTTTTTT. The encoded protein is CASSELAGQTGELFF.

This CDR3 reads CASSMGWAADTQYF. CDR3 DNA sequence: TGTGCCAGTAGTATGGGGTGGGCTGCAGATACGCAGTATTTT. The V and J genes are TRBV19 and TRBJ2-3, with unresolved D. CDR1 is LNHDA, CDR2 SQIVND, per germline (reference sequence). This CDR3 has 14 residues. V was clipped by 3 bases and J by 4 bases, with 11 bases between them.

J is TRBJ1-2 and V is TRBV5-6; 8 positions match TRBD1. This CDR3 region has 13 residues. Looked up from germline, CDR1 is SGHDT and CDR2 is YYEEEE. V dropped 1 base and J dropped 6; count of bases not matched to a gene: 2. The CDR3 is CASSLTTGDGYTF. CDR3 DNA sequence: TGTGCCAGCAGCTTGACGACAGGGGATGGCTACACCTTC.

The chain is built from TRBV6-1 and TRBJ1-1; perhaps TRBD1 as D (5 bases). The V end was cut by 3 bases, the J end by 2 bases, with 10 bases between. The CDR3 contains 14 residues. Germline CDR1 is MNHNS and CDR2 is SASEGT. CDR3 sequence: CASSELDRNTEAFF. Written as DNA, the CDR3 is TGTGCCAGCAGTGAGCTAGACAGAAACACTGAAGCTTTCTTT.

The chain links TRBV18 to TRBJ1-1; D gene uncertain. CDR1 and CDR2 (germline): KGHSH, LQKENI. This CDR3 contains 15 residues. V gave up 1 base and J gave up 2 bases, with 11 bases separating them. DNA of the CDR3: TGTGCCAGCTCACCACTTCCGGGGAGAAACACTGAAGCTTTCTTT. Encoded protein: CASSPLPGRNTEAFF.

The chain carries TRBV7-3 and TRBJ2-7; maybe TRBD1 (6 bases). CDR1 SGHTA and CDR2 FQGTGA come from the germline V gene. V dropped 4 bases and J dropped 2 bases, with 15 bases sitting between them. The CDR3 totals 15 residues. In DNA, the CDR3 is TGTGCCAGCAGCTCGAACAGGGTGAGCCCCTACGAGCAGTACTTC. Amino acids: CASSSNRVSPYEQYF.

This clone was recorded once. This chain's CDR3 is CASSHRDTVDTQYF. The CDR3 region has the DNA TGCGCCAGCAGCCACCGGGACACGGTAGATACGCAGTATTTT. V and J are TRBV5-1 and TRBJ2-3; D may be TRBD1 (6 bases). Deletions cut 4 bases from V and 5 bases from J, with 14 bases between. From germline, CDR1 is SGHRS and CDR2 YFSETQ. This CDR3 has 14 amino acids. The full variable domain, with the rest looked up from reference TRBV5-1 and TRBJ2-3, is KAGVTQTPRYLIKTRGQQVTLSCSPISGHRSVSWYQQTPGQGLQFLFEYFSETQRNKGNFPGRFSGRQFSNSRSEMNVSTLELGDSALYLCASSHRDTVDTQYFGPGTRLTVL.

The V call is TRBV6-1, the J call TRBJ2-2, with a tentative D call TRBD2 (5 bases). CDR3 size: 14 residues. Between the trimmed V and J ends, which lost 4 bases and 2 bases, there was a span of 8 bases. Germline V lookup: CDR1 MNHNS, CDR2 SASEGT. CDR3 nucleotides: TGTGCCAGCAGTGCCACTAGAAACACCGGGGAGCTGTTTTTT. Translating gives CASSATRNTGELFF.

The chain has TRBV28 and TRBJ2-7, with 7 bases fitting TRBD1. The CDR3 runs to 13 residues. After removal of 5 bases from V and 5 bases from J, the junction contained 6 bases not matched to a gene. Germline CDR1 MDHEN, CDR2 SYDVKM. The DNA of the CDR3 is TGTGCCAGCAGTCCGGACAGGTATCACGAGCAGTACTTC. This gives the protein CASSPDRYHEQYF.

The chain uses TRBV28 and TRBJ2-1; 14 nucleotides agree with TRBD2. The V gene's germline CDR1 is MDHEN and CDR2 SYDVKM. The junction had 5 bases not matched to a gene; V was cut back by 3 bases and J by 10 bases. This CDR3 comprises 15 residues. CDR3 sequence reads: CASSFPGLAGVEQFF. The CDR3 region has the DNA TGTGCCAGCAGTTTCCCGGGACTAGCGGGAGTAGAGCAGTTCTTC.

CDR3 sequence reads: CASSVGRVSYEQYF. In DNA, the CDR3 is TGTGCCAGCAGCGTGGGCAGAGTCTCCTACGAGCAGTACTTC. The chain is built from TRBV9 and TRBJ2-7; no clear D gene. The V end lost 2 bases, the J end lost 0 bases, and 9 bases lay between the germline ends. Germline V gene sequence: CDR1 SGDLS, CDR2 YYNGEE. The CDR3 covers 14 residues.

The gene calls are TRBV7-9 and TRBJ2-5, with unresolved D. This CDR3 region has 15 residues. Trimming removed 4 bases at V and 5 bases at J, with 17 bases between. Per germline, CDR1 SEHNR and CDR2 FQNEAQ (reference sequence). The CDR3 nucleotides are TGTGCCAGCAGCTATCGGACGCCCCAAGTGGAGACCCAGTACTTC. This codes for CASSYRTPQVETQYF.